The entry that follows covers one T cell receptor beta chain sequence. The same CDR3 can be traced to other DNA sequences in this sample. This sample is part of a study of shared clonotypes between healthy human individuals. In the original workflow: Quality scores were absent from the junction-only immunoSEQ sequences, so filtering differed. The assay was immunoSEQ multiplex PCR, and TCRdb's table has in-frame clones only and misses some. V and J calls and clone size are copied from that table; D and trimming were computed from the DNA. The table lists 800,000 to 1,200,000 clones, around 78% of them singletons, with 0.5% to 0.6% in the top ten. The germline V gene has CDR1 SQVTM and CDR2 ANQGSEA. The CDR3 loop spans 11 amino acids. V shed 6 bases and J shed 3 bases, with 9 bases lying between them.

This chain links TRBV29-1 with TRBJ2-7; tentative D call: TRBD1 (6 bases). The source of this sequence is a man between 18 and 29 years old in good health. Some clones in this sample may be carry-over from other donors' samples. The sequenced material came from memory CD4+ T cells from PBMCs. Subset described: CD45RA-negative fraction. The CDR3 reads CSVGRGYEQYF. The CDR3 DNA is TGCAGCGTGGGCAGGGGCTACGAGCAGTACTTC.